This record covers a single TCR beta chain. Its antigen is not identified. This sample was included in a study of CXCR3-negative and CXCR3-positive naive CD8 T cells. All TRB cDNA libraries came from 5' RACE performed with UMI labels. TCRdb reprocessed the 5' RACE reads; each CDR3 protein has one entry and no DNA is given. Here the sample table reports roughly 89,000 distinct CDR3 sequences. Overall study findings and caveats: Surface CD5 looked about the same in the naive subsets, so the authors worked out TCR strength from TRB CDR3 properties. Relative to CXCR3-negative naive cells, CXCR3-positive naive cells had more hydrophobic TRB CDR3s. Diversity proved comparably high across both naive subsets and much lower in memory CD8+ cells.

The germline V gene has CDR1 MGHDK and CDR2 SYGVNS. This CDR3 spans 14 amino acids. The specimen sequenced was naive CXCR3- CD8+ T cells from blood. Subset indicated: CD45RO-CCR7+CD27+CD95- naive CD8+ T cells lacking CXCR3 (TNR3-). This chain links TRBV25-1 with TRBJ2-3; with no DNA, the TCRdb D assignment of TRBD1 cannot be verified. The clonotype comes from a human donor in good health. Some clones in this sample may be carry-over from other donors' samples. CDR3 residues: CASSEPGYTDTQYF. The full variable domain, completed using reference TRBV25-1 and TRBJ2-3, is EADIYQTPRYLVIGTGKKITLECSQTMGHDKMYWYQQDPGMELHLIHYSYGVNSTEKGDLSSESTVSRIRTEHFPLTLESARPSHTSQYLCASSEPGYTDTQYFGPGTRLTVL.